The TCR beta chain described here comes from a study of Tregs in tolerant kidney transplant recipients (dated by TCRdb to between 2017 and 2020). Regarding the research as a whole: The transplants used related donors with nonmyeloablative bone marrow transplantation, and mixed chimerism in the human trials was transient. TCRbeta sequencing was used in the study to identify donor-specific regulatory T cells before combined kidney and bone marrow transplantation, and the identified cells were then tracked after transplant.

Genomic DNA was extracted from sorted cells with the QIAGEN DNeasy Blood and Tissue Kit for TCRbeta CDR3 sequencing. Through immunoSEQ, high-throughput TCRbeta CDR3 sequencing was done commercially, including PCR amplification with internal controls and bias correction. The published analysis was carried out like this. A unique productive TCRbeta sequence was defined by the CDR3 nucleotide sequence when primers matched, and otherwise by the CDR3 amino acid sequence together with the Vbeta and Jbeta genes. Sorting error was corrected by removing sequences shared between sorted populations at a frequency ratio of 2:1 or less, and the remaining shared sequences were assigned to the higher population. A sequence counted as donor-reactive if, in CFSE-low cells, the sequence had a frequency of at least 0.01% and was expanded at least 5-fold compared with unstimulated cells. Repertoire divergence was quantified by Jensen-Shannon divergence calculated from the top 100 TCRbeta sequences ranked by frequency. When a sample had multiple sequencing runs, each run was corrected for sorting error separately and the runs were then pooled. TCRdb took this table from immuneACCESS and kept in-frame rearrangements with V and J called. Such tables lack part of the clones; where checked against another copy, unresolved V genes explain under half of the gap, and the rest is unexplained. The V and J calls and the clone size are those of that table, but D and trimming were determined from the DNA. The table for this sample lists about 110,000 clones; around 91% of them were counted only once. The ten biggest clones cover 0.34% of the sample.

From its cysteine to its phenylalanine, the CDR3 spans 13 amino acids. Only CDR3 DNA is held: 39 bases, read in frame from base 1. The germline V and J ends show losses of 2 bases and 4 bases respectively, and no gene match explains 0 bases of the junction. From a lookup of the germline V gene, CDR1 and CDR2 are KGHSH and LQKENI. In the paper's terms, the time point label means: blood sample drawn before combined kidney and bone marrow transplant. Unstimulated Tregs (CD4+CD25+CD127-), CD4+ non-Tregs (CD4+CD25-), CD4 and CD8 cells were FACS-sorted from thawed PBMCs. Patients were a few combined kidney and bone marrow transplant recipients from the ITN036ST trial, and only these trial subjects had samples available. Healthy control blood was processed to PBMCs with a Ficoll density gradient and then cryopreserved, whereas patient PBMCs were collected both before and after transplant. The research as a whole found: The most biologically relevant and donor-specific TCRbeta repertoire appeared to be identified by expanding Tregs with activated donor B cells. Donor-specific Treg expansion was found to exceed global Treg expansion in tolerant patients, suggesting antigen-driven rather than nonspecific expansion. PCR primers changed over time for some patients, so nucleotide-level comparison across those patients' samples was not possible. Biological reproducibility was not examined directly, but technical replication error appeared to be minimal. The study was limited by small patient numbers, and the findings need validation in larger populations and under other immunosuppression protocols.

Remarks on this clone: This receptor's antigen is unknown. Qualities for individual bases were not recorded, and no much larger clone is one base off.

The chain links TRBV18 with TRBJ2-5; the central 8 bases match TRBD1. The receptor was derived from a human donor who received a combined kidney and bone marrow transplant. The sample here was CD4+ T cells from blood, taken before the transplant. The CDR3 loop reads CASSPGTGETQYF. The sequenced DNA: TGTGCCAGCTCACCAGGGACAGGAGAGACCCAGTACTTC.